A selection of T cell receptor beta chains follows, all from one sample in a study of blood T cell repertoires in COVID-19. Clones were read by immunoSEQ multiplex PCR, and TCRdb kept only the in-frame ones, dropping some. The repertoire holds under 400,000 clones, with about nine tenths as singletons. The sequencing sample was made of PBMCs or T cells enriched from blood (not recorded which). The receptors stem from a woman in her 30s who had been exposed to COVID-19. Both conserved end residues are part of each CDR3. The order of the fields is V gene, clone size, D gene, J gene, CDR3 DNA, CDR3 protein. A D gene is named only where the DNA matches it firmly. Some rows have no size entry. The others give once, few or many, or a class for an expanded clone.

>TRBV4-1|-|-|TRBJ1-1
TGCGCCAGCAGCCAAGGAATGGCTTCACGGCGGACTGAAGCTTTCTTT
CASSQGMASRRTEAFF
>TRBV6-5|-|-|TRBJ2-3
TGTGCCAGCAGTTACTCCGGAGATACGCAGTATTTT
CASSYSGDTQYF
>TRBV19|few|TRBD2|TRBJ2-1
TGTGCCAGTAGTAGATGGACTAGCGGAAACAATGAGCAGTTCTTC
CASSRWTSGNNEQFF
>TRBV5-8|-|-|TRBJ1-2
TGTGCCAGCAGCCGGGGGGAGGGACTTGGCTACACCTTC
CASSRGEGLGYTF
>TRBV5-1|-|TRBD1|TRBJ2-7
TGCGCCAGCAGCTTGGGGACAGGAATCCTTACCTACGAGCAGTACTTC
CASSLGTGILTYEQYF
>TRBV27|-|TRBD2|TRBJ2-3
TGTGCCAGCAGTTTAACTAGCGGGGCCACAGATACGCAGTATTTT
CASSLTSGATDTQYF
>TRBV5-1|once|-|TRBJ1-5
TGCGCCAGCAGCTTGGAAGGGGGTATCTCTCAGCCCCAGCATTTT
CASSLEGGISQPQHF
>TRBV30|-|-|TRBJ1-1
TGTGCCTGGAGTCCACAGTACACTGAAGCTTTCTTT
CAWSPQYTEAFF
>TRBV11-2|-|TRBD1|TRBJ2-4
TGTGCCAGCAGGGCGGGACAGGGGGACATTCAGTACTTC
CASRAGQGDIQYF
>TRBV19|-|-|TRBJ1-2
TGTGCCAGTACGAGGAGGGGCTCCGATGGCTACACCTTC
CASTRRGSDGYTF
>TRBV12-5|-|TRBD1|TRBJ1-4
TGTGCTAGTGGTAGACAGGGGGACGAAAAACTGTTTTTT
CASGRQGDEKLFF
>TRBV6-1|few|-|TRBJ2-7
TGTGCCAGCAGTGATTTGAACAGGGTTCGGCAGTACTTC
CASSDLNRVRQYF
>TRBV9|-|-|TRBJ2-5
TGTGCCAGCAGCGCTAGCCCGACTAGGACCGAGACCCAGTACTTC
CASSASPTRTETQYF
>TRBV3-1/TRBV3-2|-|TRBD1|TRBJ2-2
TGTGCCAGCAGCCGAACCCAGGGGGCGGGAACCGGGGAGCTGTTTTTT
CASSRTQGAGTGELFF
>TRBV27|-|TRBD2|TRBJ2-3
TGTGCCAGCAGTTTATTAGGTGGGAGGGGCCGAGATACGCAGTATTTT
CASSLLGGRGRDTQYF
>TRBV16|once|-|TRBJ1-1
TGTGCCAGCCAACAGGGACCGAACACTGAAGCTTTCTTT
CASQQGPNTEAFF
>TRBV19|-|TRBD2|TRBJ2-7
TGTGCCAGTAGTATGGGAGTAGCGGGACTCGACGTCGAGCAGTACTTC
CASSMGVAGLDVEQYF
>TRBV5-1|-|TRBD1|TRBJ1-5
TGCGCCAGCAGCTTGGGCCCAGGGGGCGCTGATCAGCCCCAGCATTTT
CASSLGPGGADQPQHF
>TRBV2|-|-|TRBJ1-1
TGTGCCAGCACCCAGCGGGGGAACACTGAAGCTTTCTTT
CASTQRGNTEAFF
>TRBV18|-|-|TRBJ1-6
TGTGCCAGCTCACCAAGAAGGGGAACGAATTCACCCCTCCACTTT
CASSPRRGTNSPLHF
>TRBV14|-|-|TRBJ1-1
TGTGCCAGCAGTCTGCTCCTGGGGCTGAACACTGAAGCTTTCTTT
CASSLLLGLNTEAFF
>TRBV7-9|-|TRBD2|TRBJ2-7
TGTGCCAGCAGACGACTAGCGGGAACCTACGAGCAGTACTTC
CASRRLAGTYEQYF
>TRBV28|-|-|TRBJ1-5
TGTGCCAGCAGACCGCCCCAGGGTAGCAATAAGCCCCAGCATTTT
CASRPPQGSNKPQHF
>TRBV7-8|few|-|TRBJ1-5
TGTGCCAGCAGCTTATCAACACCTAATCAGCCCCAGCATTTT
CASSLSTPNQPQHF
>TRBV2|-|-|TRBJ2-6
TGTGCCAGCAGTGAAGCGCAGCTAGCTGCACCCTCTGGGGCCAACGTCCTGACTTTC
CASSEAQLAAPSGANVLTF
>TRBV7-2|-|-|TRBJ2-7
TGTGCCAGCAGCTTCGACTTCTACGAGCAGTACTTC
CASSFDFYEQYF
>TRBV3-1/TRBV3-2|-|-|TRBJ1-3
TGTGCCAGCAGCCAAGACAGGGCGGCCGGAAACACCATATATTTT
CASSQDRAAGNTIYF
>TRBV2|-|TRBD2|TRBJ2-5
TGTGCCAGCAGTGAAGAGACTTTAGGACTAGCGGGAGGCACCCTCATGGGGGAGACCCAGTACTTC
CASSEETLGLAGGTLMGETQYF